This TCR beta chain was sequenced for a study of blood T cell repertoires in COVID-19. Study context: In each case, the material was cDNA or gDNA derived from T cells, B-cell-depleted T cells, or PBMCs.

The participants were between about 18 and 90 years old and came from some 23 US areas. Allocation to cohorts depended on clinical history reported by the participants. Per the authors' pipeline: Reference gene primer amplification in the assay estimated nucleated cell counts. Profiling relied on immunoSEQ multiplex PCR, and the TCRdb table lists in-frame clones only, not all of them. V and J calls and clone size are given by that table; D and trimming were obtained from the DNA. The table includes around 320,000 clones, 85% to 95% detected once. V dropped 2 bases and J dropped 11 bases, with 11 bases sitting between them. CDR1 is SNHLY and CDR2 is FYNNEI in the germline V gene. The CDR3 runs to 12 residues.

The material sequenced was PBMCs or T cells enriched from blood (not recorded which). V usage is TRBV2 and J usage is TRBJ2-3, with D possibly being TRBD1 (6 bases). The receptor comes from a woman younger than 45 who had been exposed to COVID-19. This CDR3 reads CASSERGYLQYF. The CDR3 DNA reads as TGTGCCAGCAGTGAAAGGGGGTATCTGCAGTATTTT.